The present TCR beta chain was sequenced within a study of blood T cell repertoires in COVID-19. Data came from immunoSEQ multiplex PCR; TCRdb stores just in-frame clones and leaves some out. This repertoire shows approximately 73,000 clones, roughly 86% found once; its top ten account for 0.83%. Germline lookup yields CDR1 KGHSH and CDR2 LQKENI. The CDR3 runs to 16 residues. With V trimmed by 3 bases and J by 3 bases, 6 bases remained unmatched. Material: peripheral blood. The source of this sequence is a woman in her sixties or seventies with acute or convalescent COVID-19. The V gene is TRBV18, the J gene TRBJ2-1; 9 positions agree with TRBD1. The CDR3 is CASSPRWGQGYNEQFF. The CDR3 nucleotides are TGTGCCAGCTCACCTCGTTGGGGACAGGGCTACAATGAGCAGTTCTTC.